This T cell receptor beta chain was captured by sequencing in a study of chronic HIV infection and antiretroviral therapy. This clonotype was observed a handful of times. CDR1 and CDR2 from the germline V gene are SQVTM and ANQGSEA. CDR3 length: 14 amino acids. The trim removed 4 bases at V and 2 bases at J, leaving 8 bases unmatched. Each CDR3 protein is one row after TCRdb ran MiXCR on the 5' RACE reads. The data show approximately 40,000 distinct CDR3 sequences, roughly 8% seen once. Sequencing used peripheral blood. The chain joins TRBV29-1 to TRBJ2-7, with 7 bases that match TRBD1. This TCR was sampled from an adult who had HIV and had not received antiretroviral therapy, or was an uninfected healthy control (not recorded which). The CDR3 loop is CSVGIDRAPYEQYF. CDR3 in DNA: TGCAGCGTTGGAATCGACAGGGCACCCTACGAGCAGTACTTC.